The rows below give T cell receptor beta chains drawn from one sample of a study of identical twins. TCRdb re-derived calls from the 5' RACE reads in MiXCR, one entry per CDR3 protein. This table holds just over 450,000 distinct CDR3 sequences, 12% to 15% found once. This sample was shared with a second study, whose subject was yellow fever vaccine responses in identical twins.

Sequences were obtained from CD4+ T cells sorted from blood. The source of these receptors is a woman between 18 and 29 years old in good health. Each CDR3 is given with its conserved first and last residue. D genes are given only for firm matches. Rows may omit the clone size; those that give it use once, few, many or a size class.

J gene,D gene,clone size,V gene,CDR3 protein,CDR3 DNA
TRBJ1-1,-,few,TRBV12-3/TRBV12-4,CASSSTGGPNTEAFF,TGTGCCAGCAGTTCGACCGGGGGCCCGAACACTGAAGCTTTCTTT
TRBJ2-5,-,-,TRBV7-3,CASSSYTETQYF,TGTGCCAGCAGCTCCTATACCGAGACCCAGTACTTC
TRBJ2-3,TRBD2,-,TRBV12-3/TRBV12-4,CAMARGGASDTQYF,TGTGCCATGGCGCGGGGGGGAGCATCAGATACGCAGTATTTT
TRBJ2-7,-,-,TRBV20-1,CSASKGDRPEYEQYF,TGCAGTGCCAGCAAGGGCGACAGGCCCGAGTACGAGCAGTACTTC
TRBJ2-1,-,-,TRBV5-1,CASSWQGSGNEQFF,TGCGCCAGCAGCTGGCAGGGGTCTGGCAATGAGCAGTTCTTC
TRBJ2-3,TRBD2,-,TRBV20-1,CSASPSGLTDTQYF,TGCAGTGCTAGCCCTAGCGGACTCACAGATACGCAGTATTTT
TRBJ2-5,-,-,TRBV7-3,CASSLGTGWQETQYF,TGTGCCAGCAGCTTAGGAACGGGCTGGCAAGAGACCCAGTACTTC
TRBJ2-7,-,many,TRBV5-1,CASSQNSYEQYF,TGCGCCAGCAGCCAGAACTCCTACGAGCAGTACTTC
TRBJ2-7,TRBD2,few,TRBV20-1,CSAVGTSGGYEQYF,TGCAGTGCTGTCGGGACTAGCGGGGGCTACGAGCAGTACTTC
TRBJ2-5,-,few,TRBV7-3,CASSARLRETQYF,TGTGCCAGCAGCGCCCGCCTGCGGGAGACCCAGTACTTC
TRBJ1-1,-,many,TRBV5-1,CASSFNSLNTEAFF,TGCGCCAGCAGCTTCAACAGTTTGAACACTGAAGCTTTCTTT
TRBJ2-1,TRBD2,-,TRBV7-9,CASTPPSGSSYNEQFF,TGTGCCAGCACCCCCCCCAGCGGGAGCTCCTACAATGAGCAGTTCTTC
TRBJ2-3,-,-,TRBV7-9,CARAGSTDTQYF,TGTGCCAGGGCGGGGAGCACAGATACGCAGTATTTT
TRBJ2-2,TRBD2,-,TRBV6-2/TRBV6-3,CARTPQAGVNTGELFF,TGTGCCAGGACCCCCCAAGCGGGAGTTAACACCGGGGAGCTGTTTTTT
TRBJ2-1,-,few,TRBV29-1,CSVPVEATYNEQFF,TGCAGCGTTCCGGTGGAGGCAACCTACAATGAGCAGTTCTTC
TRBJ2-7,TRBD1,-,TRBV13,CASRRQGASEQYF,TGTGCCAGCAGGCGACAGGGGGCTAGCGAGCAGTACTTC
TRBJ2-7,-,few,TRBV28,CASSLLSPGRAYEQYF,TGTGCCAGCAGTTTACTGAGCCCCGGACGGGCCTACGAGCAGTACTTC
TRBJ2-1,TRBD2,-,TRBV6-2/TRBV6-3,CASCVTSAKRVLFNEQFF,TGTGCCAGCTGCGTGACTAGCGCGAAGCGGGTCCTTTTTAATGAGCAGTTCTTC
TRBJ1-4,-,-,TRBV28,CASGRSEEKLFF,TGTGCCAGCGGGCGGAGCGAAGAAAAACTGTTTTTT
TRBJ1-6,-,-,TRBV4-2,CASSQAEGIYNSPLHF,TGTGCCAGCAGCCAAGCCGAGGGTATCTATAATTCACCCCTCCACTTT
TRBJ2-2,-,-,TRBV6-2/TRBV6-3,CASSYSFGMNTGELFF,TGTGCCAGCAGTTACTCATTCGGGATGAACACCGGGGAGCTGTTTTTT
TRBJ2-3,-,-,TRBV30,CAWSLSNGGRTDTQYF,TGTGCCTGGAGCTTAAGCAACGGGGGAAGGACAGATACGCAGTATTTT
TRBJ2-5,-,few,TRBV21-1,CASSNDSGRAYQETQYF,TGTGCCAGCAGCAATGATAGCGGGAGGGCGTACCAAGAGACCCAGTACTTC
TRBJ2-7,TRBD1,-,TRBV20-1,CSARDAQGLFYEQYF,TGCAGTGCTAGAGATGCACAGGGGTTGTTCTACGAGCAGTACTTC
TRBJ2-7,-,many,TRBV12-3/TRBV12-4,CASSKQGDPYEQYF,TGTGCCAGCAGTAAGCAGGGTGACCCCTACGAGCAGTACTTC
TRBJ1-1,TRBD1,-,TRBV20-1,CSATTGGYTEAFF,TGCAGTGCAACTACAGGGGGGTACACTGAAGCTTTCTTT
TRBJ2-7,-,-,TRBV5-1,CASSLSLFYEQYF,TGCGCCAGCAGCTTATCTCTATTCTACGAGCAGTACTTC
TRBJ2-3,-,-,TRBV6-1,CASSESVNRAGTDTQYF,TGTGCCAGCAGTGAGAGTGTCAACAGGGCTGGAACAGATACGCAGTATTTT
TRBJ2-4,-,-,TRBV29-1,CSVEDQWSVGNIQYF,TGCAGCGTTGAAGATCAGTGGTCCGTGGGGAACATTCAGTACTTC
TRBJ2-1,TRBD2,-,TRBV20-1,CSARKSSGRAYNEQFF,TGCAGTGCTAGGAAATCTAGCGGGAGGGCCTACAATGAGCAGTTCTTC
TRBJ2-5,TRBD1,-,TRBV5-1,CASSLGGTGGAETQYF,TGCGCCAGCAGCTTGGGAGGAACAGGGGGCGCAGAGACCCAGTACTTC
TRBJ2-7,-,-,TRBV12-3/TRBV12-4,CASSLTEGEQYF,TGTGCCAGCAGTTTGACGGAGGGCGAGCAGTACTTC
TRBJ2-1,TRBD2,-,TRBV27,CASRPSGPKRGITGEQFF,TGTGCCAGCAGACCTTCGGGCCCAAAGCGGGGGATCACAGGGGAGCAGTTCTTC
TRBJ2-7,TRBD1,-,TRBV20-1,CSARDWDRGSYEQYF,TGCAGTGCTAGAGATTGGGACAGGGGATCCTACGAGCAGTACTTC
TRBJ2-7,TRBD2,-,TRBV12-3/TRBV12-4,CASRGLAGGMARYEQYF,TGTGCCAGCAGGGGACTAGCGGGGGGTATGGCCCGATACGAGCAGTACTTC
TRBJ2-3,-,many,TRBV5-1,CASSLGDFTDTQYF,TGCGCCAGCAGCTTGGGGGACTTTACAGATACGCAGTATTTT
TRBJ2-3,TRBD1,many,TRBV27,CASIPGTGLTDTQYF,TGTGCCAGCATACCCGGGACAGGTCTCACAGATACGCAGTATTTT
TRBJ2-1,TRBD2,many,TRBV4-3,CASSQDATSGRLGEQFF,TGCGCCAGCAGCCAAGATGCGACTAGCGGGAGGTTGGGTGAGCAGTTCTTC
TRBJ2-7,-,few,TRBV12-3/TRBV12-4,CASSLTRANHEQYF,TGTGCCAGCAGTTTAACCAGGGCTAACCACGAGCAGTACTTC
TRBJ2-7,TRBD2,few,TRBV6-5,CASSYSVREGRHEQYF,TGTGCCAGCAGTTACTCGGTCCGGGAGGGCCGCCACGAGCAGTACTTC
TRBJ2-7,TRBD1,few,TRBV7-9,CASTGTGIYEQYF,TGTGCCAGCACCGGGACAGGAATTTACGAGCAGTACTTC
TRBJ2-1,TRBD2,few,TRBV10-3,CAIIGSGQYNEQFF,TGTGCCATCATCGGTAGCGGGCAGTACAATGAGCAGTTCTTC
TRBJ1-1,-,few,TRBV10-3,CAISVEGREAFF,TGTGCCATCAGTGTAGAAGGCAGGGAAGCTTTCTTT
TRBJ2-1,-,few,TRBV5-1,CASSLAPPRISYNEQFF,TGCGCCAGCAGCTTGGCCCCGCCGCGTATCTCCTACAATGAGCAGTTCTTC
TRBJ2-7,-,few,TRBV6-5,CASSYSKLPRGTNYEQYF,TGTGCCAGCAGTTACTCGAAATTACCAAGGGGTACCAACTACGAGCAGTACTTC
TRBJ2-7,TRBD1,few,TRBV29-1,CSAGQRYEQYF,TGCAGCGCGGGACAGCGCTACGAGCAGTACTTC
TRBJ2-1,-,many,TRBV12-3/TRBV12-4,CASSLGRGGGNEQFF,TGTGCCAGCAGTTTAGGGAGGGGTGGTGGCAATGAGCAGTTCTTC
TRBJ1-6,-,few,TRBV5-4,CASSSSSPYNSPLHF,TGTGCCAGCAGTTCGTCTAGCCCCTATAATTCACCCCTCCACTTT
TRBJ1-5,-,few,TRBV15,CATSRDQAPLGAQHF,TGTGCCACCAGCAGAGACCAGGCCCCGCTGGGAGCCCAGCATTTT
TRBJ2-1,TRBD2,many,TRBV10-2,CASSEQAASGTFSSYNEQFF,TGCGCCAGCAGTGAGCAGGCCGCTAGCGGGACTTTTAGCTCCTACAATGAGCAGTTCTTC
TRBJ2-7,-,-,TRBV20-1,CSASRLAYEQYF,TGCAGTGCTAGCCGCTTAGCCTACGAGCAGTACTTC
TRBJ2-1,-,few,TRBV5-1,CASSSRKFF,TGCGCCAGCAGCAGCCGTAAGTTCTTC
TRBJ2-5,-,few,TRBV7-2,CASSPEDGRWETQYF,TGTGCCAGCAGTCCCGAAGACGGGCGTTGGGAGACCCAGTACTTC